These 26 T cell receptor beta chains were all obtained from the same sample, sequenced in a study of blood T cell repertoires in COVID-19. The data were produced by immunoSEQ multiplex PCR, yet TCRdb's version contains in-frame clones alone and is incomplete. This sample has some 76,000 clones, with around 89% found just once. Sequencing used peripheral blood. The receptors come from a man aged 60 to 75 with acute or convalescent COVID-19.

CDR3 in amino acids: CSVSTPPYEQYF. The CDR3 bases are TGCAGCGTTTCGACACCACCCTACGAGCAGTACTTC. The V and J genes are TRBV29-1 and TRBJ2-7; D is undetermined. The germline V gene encodes CDR1 SQVTM and CDR2 ANQGSEA. Deletions cut 5 bases from V and 2 bases from J, with 10 bases between. The CDR3 has 12 amino acids.

The gene calls are TRBV5-6 and TRBJ2-1; TRBD1 aligns across 8 bases. The CDR3 has 15 amino acids. Germline V gene sequence: CDR1 SGHDT, CDR2 YYEEEE. Trimming removed 2 bases from V and 7 bases from J; junction bases left unmatched: 8. For the CDR3, the DNA is TGTGCCAGCAGCTTTTTGGGACAGGCCAGAAATGAGCAGTTCTTC. Amino acids: CASSFLGQARNEQFF.

This chain uses TRBV14 with TRBJ2-2; D might be TRBD1 (6 bases). Trimming took 3 bases from V and 2 from J, leaving 16 bases between them. This CDR3 region has 17 residues. The germline gives CDR1 SGHDN, CDR2 FVKESK. The DNA for the CDR3 is TGTGCCAGCAGCCACTCTCGCCAGGGGAGTAACACCGGGGAGCTGTTTTTT. This sequence encodes CASSHSRQGSNTGELFF.

The V and J genes are TRBV5-1 and TRBJ2-7, with D possibly matching TRBD2 (7 bases). CDR1 SGHRS and CDR2 YFSETQ come from the germline V gene. Trimming removed 3 bases from V and 3 bases from J, with 16 bases in between. There are 15 residues in the CDR3. CDR3 in DNA: TGCGCCAGCAGCTCCCTTGGGGGGGGCCTCTACGAGCAGTACTTC. Amino acid sequence: CASSSLGGGLYEQYF. The variable domain in full, with the rest retrieved from reference TRBV5-1 and TRBJ2-7, is KAGVTQTPRYLIKTRGQQVTLSCSPISGHRSVSWYQQTPGQGLQFLFEYFSETQRNKGNFPGRFSGRQFSNSRSEMNVSTLELGDSALYLCASSSLGGGLYEQYFGPGTRLTVT.

V and J are TRBV2 and TRBJ1-5; the match to TRBD1 covers 8 bases. Germline CDR1 reads SNHLY; CDR2 reads FYNNEI. CDR3 size: 18 residues. Trimming removed 6 bases from V and 0 bases from J; junction bases left unmatched: 13. The CDR3 protein is CASRRDRGRGYSNQPQHF. DNA of the CDR3: TGTGCCAGCAGGAGAGACAGGGGACGGGGATATAGCAATCAGCCCCAGCATTTT.

The chain joins TRBV7-9 to TRBJ2-3; 8 bases align to TRBD1. This CDR3 is 14 amino acids long. V was pared by 3 bases and J by 4 bases, with 3 bases of the junction left unmatched. Looked up from germline, CDR1 is SEHNR and CDR2 is FQNEAQ (reference sequence). In nucleotides, the CDR3 is TGTGCCAGCAGCTTCGGACAGGGATCAGATACGCAGTATTTT. Amino acid sequence: CASSFGQGSDTQYF.

The CDR3: CASREGIQYF. The CDR3 nucleotides are TGTGCCAGTAGGGAGGGCATTCAGTACTTC. The rearrangement links TRBV19 to TRBJ2-4; perhaps TRBD2 as D (6 bases). CDR1 and CDR2 (germline): LNHDA, SQIVND (reference sequence). Trimming left V 6 bases short and J 9 bases short, with 6 bases between. The CDR3 covers 10 residues.

Of note for this clone: A junction boundary mismatches the germline segment, possibly from a read error. The rearrangement uses TRBV12-3 or TRBV12-4 and TRBJ1-1; D uncertain. The CDR3 has 13 residues. The CDR3 spells CASSLGPNTEAFF. Here the CDR3 DNA reads TGTGCCAGCAGCTTAGGGCCGAACACTGAAGCTTTCTTT.

J is TRBJ1-1 and V is TRBV6-5, with 12 nucleotides matching TRBD1. The CDR3 is 14 amino acids. The germline V gene encodes CDR1 MNHEY and CDR2 SVGAGI. V was clipped by 8 bases and J by 4 bases; unmatched bases: 5. The CDR3 spells CASRGTGGPTEAFF. The CDR3 DNA reads as TGTGCCAGCCGGGGGACAGGGGGCCCCACTGAAGCTTTCTTT.

The chain carries TRBV29-1 and TRBJ1-1; 7 positions match TRBD1. The CDR3 contains 11 residues. The V segment lost 5 bases and the J segment 12 bases; nucleotides outside the gene matches: 9. In germline, CDR1 is SQVTM, CDR2 ANQGSEA. As DNA, the CDR3 is TGCAGCGTTCGACAGGGTGGAGTGTCTTTCTTT. Translating it yields CSVRQGGVSFF.

The chain joins TRBV9 to TRBJ2-5, with 10 bases lining up with TRBD2. Trimming took 3 bases from V and 5 from J; bases not matched to a gene: 13. Germline V gene lookup returns CDR1 SGDLS and CDR2 YYNGEE. The CDR3 length is 17 residues. CDR3: CASSANPLAGVGETQYF. CDR3 nucleotide sequence: TGTGCCAGCAGCGCCAACCCTCTAGCGGGGGTTGGGGAGACCCAGTACTTC.

V usage is TRBV27 and J usage is TRBJ2-3; 7 bases fit TRBD2. With V trimmed by 4 bases and J by 4 bases, 5 bases remained unmatched. The germline V gene encodes CDR1 MNHEY and CDR2 SMNVEV (reference sequence). The CDR3 sequence is 14 residues long. In DNA form, the CDR3 reads TGTGCCAGCAGTTATTGGGGAGGGGCAGATACGCAGTATTTT. This codes for CASSYWGGADTQYF.

This clone was counted once. The chain is built from TRBV7-9 and TRBJ2-3, with D tentatively TRBD1 (5 bases). The germline V gene has CDR1 SEHNR and CDR2 FQNEAQ (reference sequence). This CDR3 region has 12 residues. The V gene lost 7 bases and the J gene lost 6 bases, with 11 bases spanning the gap. CDR3 protein: CASNTYRDTQYF. As DNA, the CDR3 is TGTGCCAGCAATACCTACAGGGATACGCAGTATTTT.

The V gene is TRBV12-2, the J gene TRBJ1-1; the table's D gene call, TRBD1, was not cross checked with the DNA. TRBV12-2 is noted as a pseudogene. The CDR3 consists of 17 residues. This chain's CDR3 is CASRPLGQGGWGTEAFF. The CDR3 DNA reads as TGTGCAAGTCGCCCCCTTGGACAGGGGGGATGGGGCACTGAAGCTTTCTTT.

This clone was recorded once. This chain uses TRBV7-2 with TRBJ1-2; TRBD1 aligns across 12 bases. The V segment lost 4 bases and the J segment 4 bases; nucleotides outside the gene matches: 10. CDR3 length: 17 residues. The germline V gene encodes CDR1 SGHTA and CDR2 FQGNSA. CDR3 protein: CASSSGQGALVSYGYTF. In nucleotides, the CDR3 is TGTGCCAGCAGCTCGGGACAGGGGGCTCTCGTTTCCTATGGCTACACCTTC.

CDR3 protein: CASSSGPLSGQPQHF. The CDR3 nucleotides read TGTGCCAGTAGTTCCGGGCCCCTGAGCGGTCAGCCCCAGCATTTT. The chain has TRBV19 and TRBJ1-5; D not resolved. The length of the CDR3 is 15 residues. V lost 5 bases to trimming and J lost 6 bases, with 17 bases between them. Per the germline V gene, CDR1 is LNHDA and CDR2 is SQIVND (reference sequence).

The chain recombines TRBV6-2 or TRBV6-3 with TRBJ1-2, with D unclear. Germline CDR1 is MNHEY and CDR2 is SVGEGT. Trimming took 4 bases from V and 7 from J, leaving 13 bases between them. The CDR3 length is 13 residues. Written as DNA, the CDR3 is TGTGCCAGCAGTTCCACCAGTGTTGGTGGCTACACCTTC. This sequence encodes CASSSTSVGGYTF.

The V gene is TRBV18, the J gene TRBJ1-6; D is possibly TRBD1 (6 bases). Germline V gives CDR1 KGHSH, CDR2 LQKENI. CDR3 length equals 16 residues. V lost 6 bases and J 8 bases, leaving 20 bases between the germline ends. The CDR3 loop is CASSRDPPRGYSPLHF. The CDR3 DNA reads TGTGCCAGCTCGCGAGACCCTCCCAGGGGCTATTCACCCCTCCACTTT.

The gene calls are TRBV5-1 and TRBJ2-1, with D hard to call. The CDR3 extends over 14 amino acids. V dropped 0 bases and J dropped 8 bases, with 12 bases sitting between them. Germline CDR1 reads SGHRS; CDR2 reads YFSETQ. The CDR3 DNA follows: TGCGCCAGCAGCTTGGACGCCCCCCGGGATGAGCAGTTCTTC. This translates into CASSLDAPRDEQFF.

This chain connects TRBV19 to TRBJ1-5; the match to TRBD1 covers 7 bases. The CDR3 covers 14 residues. Germline trimming cut 7 bases from V and 4 bases from J; bases unmatched to any gene: 7. Per the germline V gene, CDR1 is LNHDA and CDR2 is SQIVND (reference sequence). The chain's CDR3 is CASNPGQLNQPQHF. The DNA for the CDR3 is TGTGCCAGTAACCCGGGACAGCTTAATCAGCCCCAGCATTTT.

The chain joins TRBV29-1 to TRBJ2-2, with TRBD1 matching over 7 bases. In germline, CDR1 is SQVTM, CDR2 ANQGSEA. J gave up 4 bases and V 5 bases, and 7 bases lay outside the gene matches. The CDR3 is 14 residues long. The chain's CDR3 is CSVTKTGSTGELFF. CDR3 coding DNA: TGCAGCGTTACGAAGACAGGGAGCACCGGGGAGCTGTTTTTT.

The V gene is TRBV24-1, the J gene TRBJ2-5; 8 nucleotides match TRBD2. Per germline, CDR1 KGHDR and CDR2 SFDVKD. J was trimmed by 1 base and V by 3 bases; bases with no gene match: 12. The CDR3 consists of 18 residues. The CDR3 DNA sequence: TGTGCCACCAGTGATCCGGCGGGGGCGGGAGGATTCCAAGAGACCCAGTACTTC. It yields the protein CATSDPAGAGGFQETQYF.

This rearrangement joins TRBV18 to TRBJ1-5; no firm D call. V lost 1 base and J 4 bases, leaving 11 bases between the germline ends. Germline loops: CDR1 KGHSH, CDR2 LQKENI. The CDR3 is 15 amino acids. The CDR3 is CASSPLAAENQPQHF. The DNA for the CDR3 is TGTGCCAGCTCACCACTAGCGGCGGAAAATCAGCCCCAGCATTTT.

This clone has only one observation. The rearrangement joins TRBV2 to TRBJ1-2, with TRBD1 matching over 7 bases. V shed 8 bases and J 8 bases; nucleotides not matched to a gene: 8. This CDR3 has 12 amino acids. From germline, CDR1 is SNHLY and CDR2 FYNNEI. The CDR3 DNA follows: TGTGCCAGCGGAAGGGACAGCTTCGGCTACACCTTC. Its translation: CASGRDSFGYTF.

This clone was counted a few times. The chain has TRBV6-6 and TRBJ2-7; 9 bases align to TRBD1. The V segment lost 5 bases and the J segment 5 bases; nucleotides outside the gene matches: 7. The germline V gene has CDR1 MNHNY and CDR2 SVGAGI (reference sequence). CDR3 length: 14 amino acids. CDR3 protein: CASSLQGAPNEQYF. The CDR3 DNA reads TGTGCCAGCAGTCTACAGGGGGCGCCAAACGAGCAGTACTTC.

The genes are TRBV4-1 and TRBJ1-3, with D uncertain. The length of the CDR3 is 14 residues. From germline, CDR1 is MGHRA and CDR2 YSYEKL. Trimming left V 1 base short and J 2 bases short, with 6 bases between. The CDR3 bases are TGCGCCAGCAGCCAAGGTGCGACTGGAAACACCATATATTTT. Protein sequence: CASSQGATGNTIYF.